The next 28 T cell receptor beta chains were all read from a single sample in a study of siplizumab effects on memory and regulatory T cells. Coculturing of the mixed lymphocyte reaction cells was performed at 37°C for under seven days. Sequenced by immunoSEQ multiplex PCR; TCRdb stores in-frame clones only, minus some. Among fewer than 11,000 clones listed, 40% to 55% were seen once. Antigens for these TCRs are unknown. The source material was CFSE-low (dividing) CD4+ T cells sorted from an allogeneic mixed lymphocyte reaction. The receptors originated from a human donor in good health; the cells came from an allogeneic mixed lymphocyte reaction.

Only a few counts were recorded for this clone. V and J are TRBV30 and TRBJ1-2; unclear D gene. Germline V CDR1 and CDR2: GTSNPN, SVGIG (reference sequence). V dropped 0 bases and J dropped 8 bases, with 7 bases sitting between them. This CDR3 contains 11 residues. The chain's CDR3 is CAWSVVVGYTF. CDR3 nucleotide sequence: TGTGCCTGGAGTGTGGTGGTAGGCTACACCTTC.

This chain links TRBV28 with TRBJ1-5; tentatively, D is TRBD1 (5 bases). The length of the CDR3 is 14 residues. The V end lost 3 bases, the J end lost 7 bases, and 13 bases lay between the germline ends. CDR1 is MDHEN and CDR2 is SYDVKM in the germline V gene. The CDR3 sequence: CASSFLQGPQPQHF. The CDR3 nucleotides are TGTGCCAGCAGTTTCTTGCAGGGCCCCCAGCCCCAGCATTTT.

The chain links TRBV9 to TRBJ2-5, with D unresolved. The germline V and J ends were trimmed by 0 bases and 2 bases, with 11 bases remaining between them. The CDR3 extends over 15 amino acids. The germline gives CDR1 SGDLS, CDR2 YYNGEE. CDR3 sequence (DNA): TGTGCCAGCAGCGTAGGATCGCTAATACAAGAGACCCAGTACTTC. It translates to CASSVGSLIQETQYF.

As DNA, the CDR3 is TGTGCCAGCAGCCAAACCCGTGGTCGTAACTATGGCTACACCTTC. It specifies CASSQTRGRNYGYTF. The chain recombines TRBV2 with TRBJ1-2; D gene ambiguous. This CDR3 region has 15 residues. Deletions cut 6 bases from V and 1 base from J, with 15 bases between. In germline, CDR1 is SNHLY, CDR2 FYNNEI.

Only a few counts were recorded for this clone. The chain links TRBV5-4 to TRBJ2-5, with D perhaps matching TRBD1 or TRBD2 (6 bases each). The germline V and J ends were trimmed by 5 bases and 5 bases, with 22 bases remaining between them. The CDR3 covers 16 residues. Germline CDR1 is SGHNT and CDR2 is YYREEE (reference sequence). Here the CDR3 DNA reads TGTGCCAGCAGAACGGGGCCACAGGGAGGAGGGGAGACCCAGTACTTC. This encodes CASRTGPQGGGETQYF.

This rearrangement joins TRBV9 to TRBJ1-4, with TRBD1 matching 11 bases. The CDR3 extends over 14 amino acids. Per the germline V gene, CDR1 is SGDLS and CDR2 is YYNGEE. The V and J ends lost 0 bases and 8 bases, in that order; junction bases with no gene match: 0. The CDR3 region has the DNA TGTGCCAGCAGCGTAGGGGACAGGGGGGAAAAACTGTTTTTT. This gives the protein CASSVGDRGEKLFF.

The chain has TRBV2 and TRBJ2-1; D may be TRBD2 (5 bases). From germline, CDR1 is SNHLY and CDR2 FYNNEI. V gave up 7 bases and J gave up 2 bases, with 12 bases separating them. This CDR3 is built from 14 residues. The CDR3, as DNA: TGTGCCAGCACCCCGGGATACGCCTACAATGAGCAGTTCTTC. This translates into CASTPGYAYNEQFF.

The V gene is TRBV4-2, the J gene TRBJ2-7; D is perhaps TRBD2 (5 bases). Trimming left V 4 bases short and J 0 bases short, with 10 bases between. The germline CDR1 and CDR2 sequences are LGHNA and YNFKEQ. This CDR3 region has 14 residues. CDR3 coding DNA: TGTGCCAGCAGCCCTCAGGAGGTCTCCTACGAGCAGTACTTC. It codes for CASSPQEVSYEQYF.

By its share, this clone is medium-sized (0.01 to 0.1%). The chain uses TRBV14 and TRBJ2-2; D is unclear. The CDR3 is 12 amino acids. The germline V gene has CDR1 SGHDN and CDR2 FVKESK. The V end was cut by 4 bases, the J end by 5 bases, with 5 bases between. CDR3 in amino acids: CASSLTTGELFF. In nucleotides, the CDR3 is TGTGCCAGCAGCCTCACAACCGGGGAGCTGTTTTTT. Variable domain in full (rest from reference TRBV14 and TRBJ2-2): EAGVTQFPSHSVIEKGQTVTLRCDPISGHDNLYWYRRVMGKEIKFLLHFVKESKQDESGMPNNRFLAERTGGTYSTLKVQPAELEDSGVYFCASSLTTGELFFGEGSRLTVL.

There are a few counts of this clone. The V call is TRBV28, the J call TRBJ2-7; D possibly corresponds to TRBD2 (5 bases). The CDR3 is 12 amino acids. V was clipped by 4 bases and J by 6 bases, with 10 bases between them. Germline assignment: CDR1 MDHEN and CDR2 SYDVKM. The CDR3, as DNA: TGTGCCAGCAGTTCTAGCTTACCCGAGCAGTACTTC. This codes for CASSSSLPEQYF.

This clone showed up just a few times. The rearrangement uses TRBV14 and TRBJ2-6, with 8 bases identical to TRBD1. J gave up 2 bases and V 3 bases, and 15 bases lay outside the gene matches. Germline CDR1 reads SGHDN; CDR2 reads FVKESK. The CDR3 contains 20 residues. The CDR3 DNA reads as TGTGCCAGCAGCCACGGTCCAGGGGGCGGGCTCCCTGCTGGGGCCAACGTCCTGACTTTC. It specifies CASSHGPGGGLPAGANVLTF.

This chain links TRBV11-3 with TRBJ1-3; D not certain. With 5 bases removed from V and 4 bases from J, the gap between germline ends came to 6 bases. CDR3 length: 12 residues. Looked up from germline, CDR1 is SGHNT and CDR2 is YENEEA. The CDR3 sequence: CASSAQGNTIYF. CDR3 nucleotide sequence: TGTGCCAGCAGCGCACAAGGAAACACCATATATTTT.

A word on this clone: A junction end diverges from the germline sequence, so it may reflect a read error. The J gene is TRBJ1-5, the V gene TRBV28; TRBD1 matches at 7 bases. CDR3 length: 15 amino acids. The V gene's germline CDR1 is MDHEN and CDR2 SYDVKM. In DNA form, the CDR3 reads TGTGCCAGCAGTTTAGAGAAGGGGGCCAATCAGCTCCAGCATTTT. Protein sequence: CASSLEKGANQLQHF. Looking up the rest from reference TRBV28 and TRBJ1-5 gives the full variable domain: DVKVTQSSRYLVKRTGEKVFLECVQDMDHENMFWYRQDPGLGLRLIYFSYDVKMKEKGDIPEGYSVSREKKERFSLILESASTNQTSMYLCASSLEKGANQLQHFGDGTRLSIL.

This chain connects TRBV19 to TRBJ2-6; D gene uncertain. Germline V lookup: CDR1 LNHDA, CDR2 SQIVND (reference sequence). Trimming removed 1 base at V and 0 bases at J, with 4 bases between. This CDR3 is 15 amino acids long. The chain's CDR3 is CASSIVASGANVLTF. The DNA of the CDR3 is TGTGCCAGTAGTATAGTAGCCTCTGGGGCCAACGTCCTGACTTTC.

This clone has more than one count but fewer than ten. This rearrangement joins TRBV27 to TRBJ2-1; the D gene is possibly TRBD2 (5 bases). V was clipped by 3 bases and J by 9 bases, with 24 bases between them. Germline assignment: CDR1 MNHEY and CDR2 SMNVEV (reference sequence). The CDR3 spans 17 residues. CDR3: CASSFRLGLASPSEQFF. For the CDR3, the DNA is TGTGCCAGCAGTTTTAGGCTTGGGCTAGCATCCCCCAGTGAGCAGTTCTTC.

This clone was counted between two and nine times. CDR3 amino acids: CASSRPLSTEAFF. The CDR3 nucleotides read TGTGCCAGCAGCCGTCCCTTAAGTACTGAAGCTTTCTTT. J is TRBJ1-1 and V is TRBV6-1; no clear D. Looked up from germline, CDR1 is MNHNS and CDR2 is SASEGT. Trimming removed 6 bases from V and 5 bases from J, with 13 bases in between. The CDR3 contains 13 residues.

This clone was observed a few times. The V gene is TRBV9, the J gene TRBJ2-3, with 7 bases aligning to TRBD1. The CDR3 length is 16 residues. Germline V gives CDR1 SGDLS, CDR2 YYNGEE. Trimming took 3 bases from V and 4 from J; bases not matched to a gene: 11. CDR3 loop: CASSAQVGGWSDTQYF. The DNA of the CDR3 is TGTGCCAGCAGCGCACAGGTAGGGGGCTGGTCAGATACGCAGTATTTT.

Turning to this clone: Other DNA sequences in the sample encode the same CDR3. The chain combines TRBV18 with TRBJ1-1; TRBD1 matches 11 bases. V shed 3 bases, J shed 1 base, and the junction held 1 base outside the gene matches. The CDR3 contains 15 residues. The germline CDR1 and CDR2 sequences are KGHSH and LQKENI. CDR3: CASSPGQGGNTEAFF. CDR3 bases: TGTGCCAGCTCACCGGGACAGGGGGGGAACACTGAAGCTTTCTTT.

By proportion, this clone is medium-sized. This chain joins TRBV4-1 and TRBJ1-5, with TRBD1 as a possible D gene (5 bases). V was pared by 0 bases and J by 2 bases, with 17 bases between. CDR3 length: 18 amino acids. Germline values: CDR1 MGHRA, CDR2 YSYEKL. The CDR3, as DNA: TGCGCCAGCAGCCAAGAACTTCGATTATGGGGCGGCAATCAGCCCCAGCATTTT. It translates to CASSQELRLWGGNQPQHF.

This chain links TRBV27 with TRBJ2-2, with a possible D match to TRBD1 (5 bases). This CDR3 is 13 amino acids long. V lost 6 bases, J lost 4 bases, and 9 bases lay in between. CDR1 is MNHEY, CDR2 SMNVEV, per germline (reference sequence). As DNA, the CDR3 is TGTGCCAGCAGGCGACAGACCACCGGGGAGCTGTTTTTT. The encoded protein is CASRRQTTGELFF.

This clone has only a few counts. The chain recombines TRBV7-3 with TRBJ1-5; D remains unclear. Trimming pared 2 bases from V and 6 bases from J, leaving 5 bases between. The CDR3 covers 12 residues. The germline CDR1 and CDR2 sequences are SGHTA and FQGTGA. DNA of the CDR3: TGTGCCAGCAGCTTAGGGGTTCAGCCCCAGCATTTT. Its protein product is CASSLGVQPQHF.

The chain has TRBV7-4 and TRBJ1-1, with D hard to call. Germline-derived CDR1 and CDR2 are SGHVT and SQSDAQ. V was shortened by 1 base and J by 5 bases, with 8 bases between the two germline ends. The CDR3 totals 13 residues. The CDR3 region has the DNA TGTGCCAGCAGCTTAGACCCCAGGACTGAAGCTTTCTTT. This translates into CASSLDPRTEAFF.

The chain employs TRBV2 and TRBJ1-2; D gene uncertain. The CDR3 runs to 13 residues. Per germline, CDR1 SNHLY and CDR2 FYNNEI. The V gene lost 5 bases and the J gene lost 8 bases, with 15 bases spanning the gap. CDR3 sequence: CASSRLRERGYTF. As DNA, the CDR3 is TGTGCCAGCAGTCGTCTACGAGAGAGGGGCTACACCTTC.

This chain joins TRBV7-2 and TRBJ2-3; unclear D gene. Germline loops: CDR1 SGHTA, CDR2 FQGNSA. This CDR3 is 11 amino acids long. The V gene lost 5 bases and the J gene lost 7 bases, with 7 bases spanning the gap. CDR3 in DNA: TGTGCCAGCAGCCCCCGAAATACGCAGTATTTT. Translated, it gives CASSPRNTQYF.

The chain employs TRBV11-2 and TRBJ1-2; 8 positions match TRBD1. The germline gives CDR1 SGHAT, CDR2 FQNNGV. The V gene end was trimmed by 5 bases and the J gene end by 6 bases; junction bases not matched to a gene: 5. The CDR3 runs 13 residues. In nucleotides, the CDR3 is TGTGCCAGCAGCACACGGACAGGGAATGGCTACACCTTC. As protein: CASSTRTGNGYTF.

V usage is TRBV2 and J usage is TRBJ2-3; TRBD1 is a possible D gene (5 bases). This CDR3 comprises 12 residues. V lost 8 bases to trimming and J lost 4 bases, with 10 bases between them. Germline V lookup: CDR1 SNHLY, CDR2 FYNNEI. The CDR3 is CASQGRADTQYF. DNA of the CDR3: TGTGCCAGCCAAGGCAGGGCAGATACGCAGTATTTT.

This chain uses TRBV5-1 with TRBJ2-2; D remains unclear. In germline, CDR1 is SGHRS, CDR2 YFSETQ. V was clipped by 2 bases and J by 5 bases, with 10 bases between them. This CDR3 spans 14 amino acids. The CDR3 bases are TGCGCCAGCAGCTTTCTTACACATACCGGGGAGCTGTTTTTT. Its protein is CASSFLTHTGELFF.

The chain combines TRBV27 with TRBJ2-4, with D tentatively TRBD2 (5 bases). V dropped 6 bases and J dropped 2 bases, with 29 bases sitting between them. The germline CDR1 and CDR2 sequences are MNHEY and SMNVEV (reference sequence). CDR3 size: 20 residues. The CDR3 nucleotides read TGTGCCAGCAGCCCAAAAGCGGCCCTACAAAATTCTCATCCCAAAAACATTCAGTACTTC. Encoded protein: CASSPKAALQNSHPKNIQYF.